This T cell receptor (beta chain) was observed in a study of T cell repertoires in cytomegalovirus infection (dated by TCRdb to between 2017 and 2020). Regarding the study in general: The peptide stimulations were aimed at well-studied HLA-B-restricted epitopes as well as recently identified HLA-C-restricted CMV epitopes, whose presentation resists viral immunomodulation. Donor HLA type was relevant to the analysis, as public TCR beta signatures indicated carriage of CMV infection together with the matching HLA type. General conclusions and limits of the study: The ex vivo response was dominated by HLA-C-restricted CMV-specific TCR beta clonotypes, which also provided the single most frequent clonotype in two of eight donors. In both this cohort and an independent cohort of 300 to 450 donors, the cumulative frequency of public TCR beta family members distinguished carriers of CMV infection plus the relevant HLA type.

The meaning of the sample's treatment or condition label: in vitro stimulation with specific CMV peptide epitopes to enrich CMV-specific T cells. Sequencer: Illumina HiSeq 1500. In-frame beta chains were kept once TCRdb had trimmed the public reads at Q25 with fastp and called clones with MiXCR. Every entry covers one CDR3 protein and lists the most common genes and DNA from its rows. The sample includes 400,000 to 600,000 distinct CDR3 sequences, with 40% to 50% observed a single time. The top ten constitute about 39% of the sample. As to this clonotype: The target of this receptor is not known. No per-base quality is available; no much larger clone lies one base away.

This specimen was cultured PBMCs, taken from culture after CMV antigen stimulation. The receptor was isolated from a human donor in good health (CMV status not recorded). Some clones in this sample may be carry-over from other donors' samples.

The CDR3 region reads CASTAFRTGARYNSPLHF. The sequenced DNA is TGTGCCAGCACCGCATTCAGGACAGGGGCGAGGTATAATTCACCCCTCCACTTT. Recombination joined TRBV28 with TRBJ1-6, and 9 junction bases match TRBD1. Counted from cysteine to phenylalanine, this CDR3 has 18 amino acids. Just the 54-base CDR3 DNA is kept, in frame starting at base 1. V ends up 7 bases short and J 4 bases short, with an unmatched junction base count of 14. CDR1 and CDR2, per the germline V gene, are MDHEN and SYDVKM.